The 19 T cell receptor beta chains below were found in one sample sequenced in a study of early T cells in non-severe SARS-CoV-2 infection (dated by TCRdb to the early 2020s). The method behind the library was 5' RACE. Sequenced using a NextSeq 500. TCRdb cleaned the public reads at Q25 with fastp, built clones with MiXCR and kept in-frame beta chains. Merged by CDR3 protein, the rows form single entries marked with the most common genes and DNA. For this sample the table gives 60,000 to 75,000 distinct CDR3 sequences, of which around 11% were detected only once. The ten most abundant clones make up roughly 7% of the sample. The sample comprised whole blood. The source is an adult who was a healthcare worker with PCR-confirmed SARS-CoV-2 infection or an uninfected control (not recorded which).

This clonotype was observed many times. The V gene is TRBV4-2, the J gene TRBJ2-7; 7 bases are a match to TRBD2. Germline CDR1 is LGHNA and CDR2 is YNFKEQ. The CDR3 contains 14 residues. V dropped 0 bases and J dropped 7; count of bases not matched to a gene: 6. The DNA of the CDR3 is TGTGCCAGCAGCCAAGATCTACTAGCGCGGGAGCAGTACTTC. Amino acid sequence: CASSQDLLAREQYF.

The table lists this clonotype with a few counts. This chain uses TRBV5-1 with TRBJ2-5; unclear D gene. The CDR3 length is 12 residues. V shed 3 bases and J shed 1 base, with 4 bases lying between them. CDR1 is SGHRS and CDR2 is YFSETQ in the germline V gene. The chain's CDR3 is CASSWGQETQYF. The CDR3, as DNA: TGCGCCAGCAGCTGGGGCCAAGAGACCCAGTACTTC.

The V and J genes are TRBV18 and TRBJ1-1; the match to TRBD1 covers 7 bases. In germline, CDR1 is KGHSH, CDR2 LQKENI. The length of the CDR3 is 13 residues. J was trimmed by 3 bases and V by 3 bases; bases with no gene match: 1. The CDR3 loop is CASSPQGDTEAFF. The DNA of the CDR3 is TGTGCCAGCTCACCCCAGGGGGACACTGAAGCTTTCTTT.

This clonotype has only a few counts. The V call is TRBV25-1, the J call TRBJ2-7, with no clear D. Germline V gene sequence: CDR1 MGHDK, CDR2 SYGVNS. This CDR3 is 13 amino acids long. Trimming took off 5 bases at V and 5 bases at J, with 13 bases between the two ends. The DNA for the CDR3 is TGTGCCAGCAGTCCACCGGGTGAGGACGAGCAGTACTTC. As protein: CASSPPGEDEQYF.

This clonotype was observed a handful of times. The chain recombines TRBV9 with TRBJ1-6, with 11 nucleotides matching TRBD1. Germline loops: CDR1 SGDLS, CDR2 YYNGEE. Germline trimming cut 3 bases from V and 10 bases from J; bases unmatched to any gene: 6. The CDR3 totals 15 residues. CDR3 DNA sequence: TGTGCCAGCAGCGGGGGACAGGGGGTAGGATCACCCCTCCACTTT. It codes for CASSGGQGVGSPLHF.

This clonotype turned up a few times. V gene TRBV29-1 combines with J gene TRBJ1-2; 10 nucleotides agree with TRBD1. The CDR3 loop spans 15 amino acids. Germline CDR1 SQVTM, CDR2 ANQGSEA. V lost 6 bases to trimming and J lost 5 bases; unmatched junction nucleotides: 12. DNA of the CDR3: TGCAGCGTCCCTGGGGCCCGACAGGGGGCATATGGCTACACCTTC. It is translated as CSVPGARQGAYGYTF. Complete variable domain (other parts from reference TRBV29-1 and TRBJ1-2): SAVISQKPSRDICQRGTSLTIQCQVDSQVTMMFWYRQQPGQSLTLIATANQGSEATYESGFVIDKFPISRPNLTFSTLTVSNMSPEDSSIYLCSVPGARQGAYGYTFGSGTRLTVV.

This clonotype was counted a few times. For the CDR3, the DNA is TGTGCCAGCAGCTTAGAGGGGTGGTTTCGGCAGACCCAGTACTTC. Encoded protein: CASSLEGWFRQTQYF. The gene calls are TRBV7-9 and TRBJ2-5; D is perhaps TRBD1 (5 bases). CDR1 and CDR2 from the germline V gene are SEHNR and FQNEAQ (reference sequence). The ends were cut back, 1 base at V and 6 bases at J, with 15 bases in the middle. The CDR3 totals 15 residues.

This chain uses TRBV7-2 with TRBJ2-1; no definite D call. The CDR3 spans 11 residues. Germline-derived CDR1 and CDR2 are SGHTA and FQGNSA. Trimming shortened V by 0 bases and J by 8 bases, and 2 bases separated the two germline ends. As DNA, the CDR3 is TGTGCCAGCAGCTTAGCCCATGAGCAGTTCTTC. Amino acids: CASSLAHEQFF.

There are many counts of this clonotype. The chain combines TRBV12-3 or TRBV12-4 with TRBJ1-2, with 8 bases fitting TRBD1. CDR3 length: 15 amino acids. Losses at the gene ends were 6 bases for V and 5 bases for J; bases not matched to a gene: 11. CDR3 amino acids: CASSPGGQGWYGYTF. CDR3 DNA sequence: TGTGCCAGCAGCCCAGGTGGACAGGGTTGGTATGGCTACACCTTC.

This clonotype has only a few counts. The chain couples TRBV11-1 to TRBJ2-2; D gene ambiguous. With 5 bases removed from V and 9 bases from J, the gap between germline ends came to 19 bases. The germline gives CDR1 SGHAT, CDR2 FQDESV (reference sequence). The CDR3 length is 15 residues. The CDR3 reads CASSQQLGPHRELFF. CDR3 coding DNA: TGTGCCAGCAGCCAGCAGCTGGGCCCGCACCGGGAGCTGTTTTTT. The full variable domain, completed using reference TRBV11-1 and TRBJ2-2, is EAEVAQSPRYKITEKSQAVAFWCDPISGHATLYWYRQILGQGPELLVQFQDESVVDDSQLPKDRFSAERLKGVDSTLKIQPAELGDSAMYLCASSQQLGPHRELFFGEGSRLTVL.

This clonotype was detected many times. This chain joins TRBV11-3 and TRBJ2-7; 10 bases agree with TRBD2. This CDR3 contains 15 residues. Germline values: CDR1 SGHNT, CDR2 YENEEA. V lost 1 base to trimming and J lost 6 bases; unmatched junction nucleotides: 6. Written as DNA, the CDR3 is TGTGCCAGCAGCTTAGGGAGCGGGAGGGCCATCGAGCAGTACTTC. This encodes CASSLGSGRAIEQYF.

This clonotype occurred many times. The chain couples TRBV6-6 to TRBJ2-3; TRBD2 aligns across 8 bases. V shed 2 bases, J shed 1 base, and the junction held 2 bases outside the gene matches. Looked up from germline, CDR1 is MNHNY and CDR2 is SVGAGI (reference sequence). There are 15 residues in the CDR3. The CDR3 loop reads CASSYGRGGTDTQYF. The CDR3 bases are TGTGCCAGCAGTTACGGGCGGGGGGGCACAGATACGCAGTATTTT.

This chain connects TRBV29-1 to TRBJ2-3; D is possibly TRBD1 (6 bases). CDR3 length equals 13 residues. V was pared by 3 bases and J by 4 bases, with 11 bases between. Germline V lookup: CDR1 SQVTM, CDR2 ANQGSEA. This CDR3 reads CSVDTGPADTQYF. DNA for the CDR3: TGCAGCGTTGACACAGGGCCGGCAGATACGCAGTATTTT.

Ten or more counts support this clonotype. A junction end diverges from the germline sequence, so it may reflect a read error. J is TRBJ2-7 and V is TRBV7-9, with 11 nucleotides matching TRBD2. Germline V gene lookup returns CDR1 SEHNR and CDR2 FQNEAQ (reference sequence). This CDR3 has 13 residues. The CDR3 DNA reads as TGTGCCAGCAGCTCTAGCGGGGGGAACGAACAGTACTTC. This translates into CASSSSGGNEQYF.

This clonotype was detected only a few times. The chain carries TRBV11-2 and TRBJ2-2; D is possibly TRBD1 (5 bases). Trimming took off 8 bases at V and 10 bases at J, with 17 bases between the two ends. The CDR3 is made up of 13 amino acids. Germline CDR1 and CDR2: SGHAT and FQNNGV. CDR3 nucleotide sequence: TGTGCCAGCCAAACTCGACAGACGGCGGAGCTGTTTTTT. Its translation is CASQTRQTAELFF.

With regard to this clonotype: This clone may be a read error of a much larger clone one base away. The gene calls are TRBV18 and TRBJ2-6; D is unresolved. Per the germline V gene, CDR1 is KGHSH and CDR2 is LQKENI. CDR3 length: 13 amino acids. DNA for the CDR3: TGTGTCAGCTCACCATCCGGGGCCAACGTCCTGACTTTC. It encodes CVSSPSGANVLTF.

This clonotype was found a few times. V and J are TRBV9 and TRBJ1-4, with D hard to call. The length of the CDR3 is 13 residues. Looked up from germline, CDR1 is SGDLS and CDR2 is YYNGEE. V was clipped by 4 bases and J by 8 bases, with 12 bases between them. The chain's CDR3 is CASSPSSEEKLFF. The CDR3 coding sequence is TGTGCCAGCAGCCCTTCCTCGGAGGAAAAACTGTTTTTT.

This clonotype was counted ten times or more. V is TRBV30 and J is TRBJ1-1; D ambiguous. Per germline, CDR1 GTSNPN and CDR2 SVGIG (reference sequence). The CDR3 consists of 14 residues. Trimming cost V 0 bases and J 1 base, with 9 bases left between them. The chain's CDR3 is CAWSVGPRNTEAFF. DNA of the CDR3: TGTGCCTGGAGTGTTGGACCGAGGAACACTGAAGCTTTCTTT.

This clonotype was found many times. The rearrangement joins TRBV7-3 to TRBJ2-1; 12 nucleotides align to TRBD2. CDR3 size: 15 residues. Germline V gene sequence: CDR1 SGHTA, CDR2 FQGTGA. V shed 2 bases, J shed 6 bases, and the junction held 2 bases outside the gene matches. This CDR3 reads CASSLQLAGGNEQFF. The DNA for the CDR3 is TGTGCCAGCAGCTTACAACTAGCGGGGGGCAATGAGCAGTTCTTC.